These T cell receptor beta chains were read from a single sample in a study of beta chain features in type 1 diabetes. Some clones are missing from TCRdb's copy, which holds only in-frame ones; the method was immunoSEQ multiplex PCR. The data contain 140,000 to 150,000 clones, 13% of them singletons. What was sequenced was central memory CD4+ T cells from blood. Receptors originate from a man younger than 35 with type 1 diabetes. Each CDR3 is given with its conserved first and last residue. A D gene is named only where the DNA matches it firmly. Only some rows state a clone size, as once, few, many or a class for expanded clones.

TRBJ2-3 | TRBV5-4 | few | TRBD1 | CASSSPGQNTDTQYF | TGTGCCAGCAGCTCCCCGGGACAGAACACAGATACGCAGTATTTT
TRBJ1-2 | TRBV15 | few | TRBD1 | CATSKEGQGYGYTF | TGTGCCACCAGCAAAGAAGGACAGGGCTATGGCTACACCTTC
TRBJ1-1 | TRBV13 | - | - | CASSLDPNTEAFF | TGTGCCAGCAGCCTGGACCCTAACACTGAAGCTTTCTTT
TRBJ2-1 | TRBV10-3 | few | - | CAISESTAYNEQFF | TGTGCCATCAGTGAGTCAACCGCCTACAATGAGCAGTTCTTC
TRBJ2-7 | TRBV28 | - | TRBD2 | CASSLGGGAYEQYF | TGTGCCAGCAGTTTAGGCGGGGGAGCCTACGAGCAGTACTTC
TRBJ2-2 | TRBV18 | - | - | CASSPTQGTGELFF | TGTGCCAGCTCACCGACACAAGGCACCGGGGAGCTGTTTTTT
TRBJ1-1 | TRBV30 | few | - | CAWRSGDSNTEAFF | TGTGCCTGGAGGTCGGGTGATTCGAACACTGAAGCTTTCTTT
TRBJ1-3 | TRBV19 | few | - | CASSHRVPLGGNTIYF | TGTGCCAGTAGCCACAGGGTCCCCCTGGGGGGAAACACCATATATTTT
TRBJ1-6 | TRBV5-6 | - | - | CASSLAGANSPLHF | TGTGCCAGCAGCTTGGCTGGGGCAAATTCACCCCTCCACTTT
TRBJ1-1 | TRBV25-1 | few | - | CASSDVSEAFF | TGTGCCAGCAGTGACGTTTCTGAAGCTTTCTTT
TRBJ2-7 | TRBV6-5 | once | TRBD1 | CASSRDRGQQYF | TGTGCCAGCAGCCGGGACAGGGGGCAGCAGTACTTC
TRBJ2-3 | TRBV7-9 | many | - | CASSLEDTQYF | TGTGCCAGCAGCTTAGAGGATACGCAGTATTTT
TRBJ2-3 | TRBV25-1 | - | TRBD2 | CASREAGGTDTQYF | TGTGCCAGCAGAGAAGCGGGGGGTACAGATACGCAGTATTTT
TRBJ2-7 | TRBV29-1 | - | TRBD2 | CSVVAGGNVYEQYF | TGCAGCGTCGTAGCGGGGGGGAATGTCTACGAGCAGTACTTC
TRBJ1-1 | TRBV5-1 | few | - | CASSAGQSLNTEAFF | TGCGCCAGCAGCGCAGGACAGAGTCTGAACACTGAAGCTTTCTTT
TRBJ2-3 | TRBV6-1 | few | - | CASSLGGRGTDTQYF | TGTGCCAGCAGCCTAGGGGGGAGGGGCACAGATACGCAGTATTTT
TRBJ2-7 | TRBV18 | - | TRBD2 | CASSPPNRGGEEQYF | TGTGCCAGCTCACCACCGAACCGGGGAGGGGAAGAGCAGTACTTC
TRBJ1-2 | TRBV7-8 | - | TRBD1 | CASSLSGGYGYTF | TGTGCCAGCAGCTTATCAGGGGGCTATGGCTACACCTTC
TRBJ2-3 | TRBV6-1 | - | - | CASRRGADTDTQYF | TGTGCCAGCCGACGGGGGGCCGACACAGATACGCAGTATTTT
TRBJ2-5 | TRBV18 | many | - | CASSPGDEGETQYF | TGTGCCAGCTCACCAGGGGACGAGGGAGAGACCCAGTACTTC
TRBJ1-1 | TRBV7-9 | - | - | CASSLDLGGSTEAFF | TGTGCCAGCAGCTTAGATCTAGGGGGATCCACTGAAGCTTTCTTT